This TCR beta chain was sequenced during a study of OX40 agonist ivuxolimab in advanced cancers. Study-level background: Ivuxolimab was a fully human IgG2 agonistic monoclonal antibody targeting the costimulatory receptor OX40 (CD134). Three dose-escalation patients achieved partial responses, one with hepatocellular carcinoma and two with cutaneous melanoma. Of the roughly 52 dose-escalation patients, hepatocellular carcinoma was present in 19, melanoma in approximately 15, renal cell carcinoma in 9 and head and neck cancer in 9. Patients were allowed to have had prior anti-PD-1, anti-PD-L1 or anti-CTLA-4 therapy, and approximately 41% of the dose-escalation patients had previously received checkpoint inhibitors. Intravenous ivuxolimab was administered to patients every 2 weeks at six dose levels: 0.01, 0.1, 0.3, 1.5, 3 and 10 mg/kg. In the dose-escalation cohort, 70% to 85% of patients were male, and the mean age was approximately 60 years with a range of about 23 to 79. The paper reports the monotherapy dose-escalation portion (N of about 56 patients) of the phase I ivuxolimab trial. The purpose of peripheral TCRbeta sequencing was to test whether ivuxolimab changed TCR sequence diversity and led to clonal T-cell expansion.

The CDR3 has 15 amino acids, counting the end cysteine and phenylalanine. Here the CDR3 DNA is all that survives: 45 bases in frame from base 1. For CDR1 and CDR2, the germline V gene lists MDHEN and SYDVKM. The germline V and J ends show losses of 2 bases and 1 base respectively, and no gene match explains 2 bases of the junction. The trial excluded patients who had a history of autoimmune disease or who were on systemic immunosuppression. Peripheral blood for TCR sequencing was collected from all dose cohorts at baseline, on cycle 4 day 1, and on cycle 7 day 1. Samples were obtained from an open-label, multicenter, first-in-human phase I dose-escalation trial of ivuxolimab. Adults with locally advanced or metastatic melanoma, renal cell, hepatocellular, or head and neck squamous cell carcinoma were enrolled in the trial. CD4+ and CD8+ T cells were sorted separately from peripheral blood before TCR sequencing.

Genomic DNA was extracted from sorted cells for sequencing of the TCRbeta CDR3 region. TCRbeta CDR3 regions were sequenced using the immunoSEQ Assay. This is the immuneACCESS table as TCRdb keeps it, with only in-frame sequences that have V and J called. A part of the clones is gone; compared with another copy, unresolved V genes explain less than half, and the rest is unexplained. Here the sample has roughly 25,000 clones; 75% to 90% occur a single time. The top ten clones comprise approximately 9.5% of the sample. Points on this clone: The specificity of this receptor is unknown. No much larger clonotype is one base removed from it; base qualities were not supplied.

General study outcomes and caveats: Clonal expansion of both CD4+ and CD8+ blood T cells was observed from baseline to week 6 at doses 0.1 to 3.0 mg/kg. Partial responders in the 0.1-3.0 mg/kg groups had among the lowest normalized peripheral clonal expansion, especially among CD8+ T cells. After ivuxolimab, more expanded clones were found on average in CD8+ T cells than in CD4+ T cells. Low levels of normalized T-cell clonal expansion were also shown by some nonresponding patients. Antigen specificity was not determined for the clonally expanded peripheral T cells.

The rearranged segments are TRBV28 and TRBJ1-1; 9 bases in the middle match TRBD1. The sequencing here drew on CD4+ or CD8+ T cells sorted from blood, taken in a trial of the OX40 agonist ivuxolimab. The receptor was derived from an adult with an advanced solid tumor such as melanoma, head and neck, liver or kidney cancer. Here the CDR3 is given as CASSLGGQGNTEAFF. The DNA sequence is TGTGCCAGCAGTTTAGGGGGACAGGGGAACACTGAAGCTTTCTTT.